This entry lists 13 T cell receptor beta chains sequenced from one sample in a study of early T cells in non-severe SARS-CoV-2 infection (TCRdb year 2021). Library preparation employed 5' RACE. Sequencing was carried out with a NextSeq 500. TCRdb itself trimmed the public reads at Q25 with fastp, ran MiXCR and retained productive beta chains. Every distinct CDR3 protein forms one entry, paired with its most common genes and DNA. Counted in this sample were tens of thousands of distinct CDR3 sequences; approximately 9.5% of them appeared once. The ten largest clonotypes hold 5.9% of the sample. Sequenced input: whole blood. The source is an adult who was a healthcare worker with PCR-confirmed SARS-CoV-2 infection or an uninfected control (not recorded which).

This clonotype was seen repeatedly, ten times or more. This sequence joins TRBV30 and TRBJ2-6; D ambiguous. Trimming took off 7 bases at V and 0 bases at J, with 7 bases between the two ends. Germline V gene lookup returns CDR1 GTSNPN and CDR2 SVGIG (reference sequence). This CDR3 is built from 13 residues. The CDR3 coding sequence is TGTGCCTACCAATACTCTGGGGCCAACGTCCTGACTTTC. Its translation: CAYQYSGANVLTF. Combining the CDR3 with reference TRBV30 and TRBJ2-6 gives the whole variable domain SQTIHQWPATLVQPVGSPLSLECTVEGTSNPNLYWYRQAAGRGLQLLFYSVGIGQISSEVPQNLSASRPQDRQFILSSKKLLLSDSGFYLCAYQYSGANVLTFGAGSRLTVL.

The V and J genes are TRBV7-2 and TRBJ2-3; D might be TRBD2 (5 bases). V gave up 5 bases and J gave up 4 bases, with 10 bases separating them. The CDR3 extends over 13 amino acids. Germline lookup yields CDR1 SGHTA and CDR2 FQGNSA. The CDR3, as DNA: TGTGCCAGCAGCGATTACGGGGCAGATACGCAGTATTTT. This sequence encodes CASSDYGADTQYF. The variable domain in full, completed from reference TRBV7-2 and TRBJ2-3, reads GAGVSQSPSNKVTEKGKDVELRCDPISGHTALYWYRQSLGQGLEFLIYFQGNSAPDKSGLPSDRFSAERTGGSVSTLTIQRTQQEDSAVYLCASSDYGADTQYFGPGTRLTVL.

The J gene is TRBJ2-2, the V gene TRBV11-2; D is possibly TRBD2 (6 bases). Between the trimmed V and J ends, which lost 5 bases and 0 bases, there was a span of 10 bases. The CDR3 consists of 15 residues. CDR1 SGHAT and CDR2 FQNNGV come from the germline V gene. CDR3 protein: CASSRGTPNTGELFF. The DNA for the CDR3 is TGTGCCAGCAGCCGCGGGACTCCGAACACCGGGGAGCTGTTTTTT.

The rearrangement joins TRBV2 to TRBJ2-3; no firm D call. The CDR3 contains 13 residues. The germline gives CDR1 SNHLY, CDR2 FYNNEI. The V end lost 4 bases, the J end lost 7 bases, and 12 bases lay between the germline ends. The CDR3 loop reads CASSGRSPYTQYF. CDR3 bases: TGTGCCAGCAGTGGGAGATCTCCATATACGCAGTATTTT.

Many counts were recorded for this clonotype. V gene TRBV2 combines with J gene TRBJ2-5, with D hard to call. CDR3 length: 11 amino acids. The germline V gene has CDR1 SNHLY and CDR2 FYNNEI. V gave up 6 bases and J gave up 2 bases, with 4 bases separating them. CDR3 residues: CASSAQETQYF. The CDR3 DNA is TGTGCCAGCAGCGCTCAAGAGACCCAGTACTTC.

This clonotype has a count of ten or more. The chain joins TRBV14 to TRBJ1-1, with D possibly matching TRBD1 (6 bases). V gave up 0 bases and J gave up 4 bases, with 9 bases separating them. The CDR3 has 14 residues. Looked up from germline, CDR1 is SGHDN and CDR2 is FVKESK. The CDR3 sequence: CASSQETGFTEAFF. The CDR3 DNA reads as TGTGCCAGCAGCCAAGAAACAGGGTTCACTGAAGCTTTCTTT.

The chain links TRBV2 to TRBJ2-2; perhaps TRBD2 as D (6 bases). The V end was cut by 8 bases, the J end by 3 bases, with 16 bases between. Germline V gene data show CDR1 as SNHLY and CDR2 as FYNNEI. The CDR3 covers 15 residues. The CDR3 protein is CASLIGSPDTGELFF. The CDR3 nucleotides read TGTGCCAGCTTAATCGGGAGCCCCGACACCGGGGAGCTGTTTTTT. Drawing the rest from reference TRBV2 and TRBJ2-2, the complete variable domain is EPEVTQTPSHQVTQMGQEVILRCVPISNHLYFYWYRQILGQKVEFLVSFYNNEISEKSEIFDDQFSVERPDGSNFTLKIRSTKLEDSAMYFCASLIGSPDTGELFFGEGSRLTVL.

In its sample, this clonotype was seen a few times. V and J are TRBV7-3 and TRBJ2-1; D possibly matches TRBD1 or TRBD2 (5 bases each). CDR1 SGHTA and CDR2 FQGTGA come from the germline V gene. Trimming took 0 bases from V and 12 from J, leaving 18 bases between them. CDR3 length: 15 amino acids. CDR3 loop: CASSLTGGPSYGQFF. CDR3 in DNA: TGTGCCAGCAGCTTAACTGGGGGACCTTCCTATGGGCAGTTCTTC.

There are many counts of this clonotype. V and J are TRBV5-1 and TRBJ2-5, with 7 bases matching TRBD2. The CDR3 consists of 15 residues. The V gene end was trimmed by 3 bases and the J gene end by 5 bases; junction bases not matched to a gene: 10. CDR1 and CDR2 (germline): SGHRS, YFSETQ. The CDR3 sequence is CASSSSGVEVETQYF. The CDR3 nucleotides are TGCGCCAGCAGCTCAAGCGGGGTAGAAGTGGAGACCCAGTACTTC.

This clonotype was seen only a few times. The V and J genes are TRBV20-1 and TRBJ2-3; 7 nucleotides match TRBD1. In germline, CDR1 is DFQATT, CDR2 SNEGSKA (reference sequence). The ends lost 2 bases at V and 7 bases at J; junction bases unmatched: 6. The CDR3 is made up of 13 amino acids. The CDR3 here is CSARQTGQNTQYF. For the CDR3, the DNA is TGCAGTGCTAGACAGACAGGGCAAAATACGCAGTATTTT.

The chain has TRBV5-4 and TRBJ1-6; 9 bases agree with TRBD1. The J segment lost 6 bases and the V segment lost 4 bases, leaving 8 bases of the junction unmatched. CDR1 is SGHNT, CDR2 YYREEE, per germline (reference sequence). The CDR3 runs to 16 residues. DNA for the CDR3: TGTGCCAGCAGCACCGGGACAGGGATTGGTAATTCACCCCTCCACTTT. This gives the protein CASSTGTGIGNSPLHF.

This clonotype was seen ten or more times. The genes are TRBV7-2 and TRBJ2-7; TRBD1 might be the D (6 bases). V was cut by 5 bases and J by 6 bases, with 17 bases left in between. CDR1 SGHTA and CDR2 FQGNSA come from the germline V gene. CDR3 length: 14 residues. This chain's CDR3 is CASSITGRAVEQYF. The DNA of the CDR3 is TGTGCCAGCAGCATAACAGGGCGCGCGGTCGAGCAGTACTTC. The full variable domain, with the rest looked up from reference TRBV7-2 and TRBJ2-7, is GAGVSQSPSNKVTEKGKDVELRCDPISGHTALYWYRQSLGQGLEFLIYFQGNSAPDKSGLPSDRFSAERTGGSVSTLTIQRTQQEDSAVYLCASSITGRAVEQYFGPGTRLTVT.

The chain employs TRBV7-9 and TRBJ2-7; D unclear. The V gene lost 3 bases and the J gene lost 1 base, with 7 bases spanning the gap. The CDR3 runs to 13 residues. Germline CDR1 and CDR2: SEHNR and FQNEAQ (reference sequence). CDR3 in amino acids: CASSFGDSYEQYF. For the CDR3, the DNA is TGTGCCAGCAGCTTTGGTGATTCCTACGAGCAGTACTTC.